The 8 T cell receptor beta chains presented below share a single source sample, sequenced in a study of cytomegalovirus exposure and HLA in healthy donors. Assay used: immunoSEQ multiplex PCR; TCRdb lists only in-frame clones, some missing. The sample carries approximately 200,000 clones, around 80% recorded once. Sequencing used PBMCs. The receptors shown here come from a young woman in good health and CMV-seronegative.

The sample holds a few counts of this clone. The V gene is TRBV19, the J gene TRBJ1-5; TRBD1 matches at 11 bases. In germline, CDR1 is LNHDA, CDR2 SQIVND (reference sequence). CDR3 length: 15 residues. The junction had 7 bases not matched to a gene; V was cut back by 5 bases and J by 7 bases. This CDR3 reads CASSSWTGGVQPQHF. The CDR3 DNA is TGTGCCAGTAGTTCATGGACAGGGGGCGTACAGCCCCAGCATTTT.

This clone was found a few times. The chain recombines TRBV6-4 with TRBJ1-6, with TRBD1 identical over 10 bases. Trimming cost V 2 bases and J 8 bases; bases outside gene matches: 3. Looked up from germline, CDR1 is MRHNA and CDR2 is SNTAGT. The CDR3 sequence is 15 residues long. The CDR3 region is CASSDGGTGDSPLHF. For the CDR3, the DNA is TGTGCCAGCAGTGACGGCGGGACAGGGGATTCACCCCTCCACTTT.

The CDR3, as DNA: TGTGCCAGCAGTGATCCGACAGTACGAACTCGGATGGACGGGGAGCTGTTTTTT. Translated: CASSDPTVRTRMDGELFF. V gene TRBV2 combines with J gene TRBJ2-2; D is possibly TRBD1 (5 bases). Germline CDR1 SNHLY, CDR2 FYNNEI. The V end was cut by 3 bases, the J end by 7 bases, with 24 bases between. CDR3 length: 18 amino acids.

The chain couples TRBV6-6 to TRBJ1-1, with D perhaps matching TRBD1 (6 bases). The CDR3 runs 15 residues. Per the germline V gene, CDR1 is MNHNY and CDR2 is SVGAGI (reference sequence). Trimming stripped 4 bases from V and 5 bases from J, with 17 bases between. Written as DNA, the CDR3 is TGTGCCAGCAGTTCCCACTACAGGGTAGGGACTGAAGCTTTCTTT. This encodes CASSSHYRVGTEAFF.

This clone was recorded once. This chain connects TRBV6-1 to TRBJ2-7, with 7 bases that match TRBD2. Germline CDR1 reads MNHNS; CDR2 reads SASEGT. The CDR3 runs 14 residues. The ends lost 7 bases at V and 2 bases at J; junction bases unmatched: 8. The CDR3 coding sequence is TGTGCCAGCATGGTCGCTAGCGGAACCTACGAGCAGTACTTC. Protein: CASMVASGTYEQYF.

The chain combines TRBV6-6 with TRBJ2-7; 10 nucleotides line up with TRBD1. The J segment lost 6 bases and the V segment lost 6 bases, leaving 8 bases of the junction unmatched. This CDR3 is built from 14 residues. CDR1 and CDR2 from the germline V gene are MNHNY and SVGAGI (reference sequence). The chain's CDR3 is CASRPDRGGGEQYF. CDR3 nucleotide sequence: TGTGCCAGCAGACCGGACAGGGGGGGAGGCGAGCAGTACTTC.

The CDR3 spells CAWSTGARNYGYTF. CDR3 DNA sequence: TGTGCCTGGAGTACAGGGGCTCGGAACTATGGCTACACCTTC. V gene TRBV30 combines with J gene TRBJ1-2; TRBD1 aligns across 7 bases. This CDR3 is built from 14 residues. The germline V gene encodes CDR1 GTSNPN and CDR2 SVGIG (reference sequence). Unmatched junction bases numbered 5, after V lost 2 bases and J lost 2 bases.

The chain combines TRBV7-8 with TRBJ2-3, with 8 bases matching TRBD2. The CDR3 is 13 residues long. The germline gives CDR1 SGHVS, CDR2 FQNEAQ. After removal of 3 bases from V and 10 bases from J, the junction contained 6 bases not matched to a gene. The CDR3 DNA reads TGTGCCAGCAGCTTTGAGCGGGAGTTAGCGCAGTATTTT. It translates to CASSFERELAQYF.